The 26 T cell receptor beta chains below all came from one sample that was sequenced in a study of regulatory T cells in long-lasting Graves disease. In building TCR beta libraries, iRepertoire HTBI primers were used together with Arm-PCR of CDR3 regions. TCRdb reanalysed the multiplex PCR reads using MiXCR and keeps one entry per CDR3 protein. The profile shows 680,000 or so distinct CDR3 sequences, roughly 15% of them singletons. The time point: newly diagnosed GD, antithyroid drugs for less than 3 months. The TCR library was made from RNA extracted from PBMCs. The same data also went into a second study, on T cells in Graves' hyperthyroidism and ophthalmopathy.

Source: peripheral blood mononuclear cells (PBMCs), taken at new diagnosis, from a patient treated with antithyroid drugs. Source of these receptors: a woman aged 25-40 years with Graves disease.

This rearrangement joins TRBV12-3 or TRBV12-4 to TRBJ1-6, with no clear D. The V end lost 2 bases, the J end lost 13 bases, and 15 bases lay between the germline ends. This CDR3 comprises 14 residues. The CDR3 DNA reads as TGTGCCAGCAGTTTAAGACTGACAACCAGCCCCCTCCACTTT. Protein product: CASSLRLTTSPLHF.

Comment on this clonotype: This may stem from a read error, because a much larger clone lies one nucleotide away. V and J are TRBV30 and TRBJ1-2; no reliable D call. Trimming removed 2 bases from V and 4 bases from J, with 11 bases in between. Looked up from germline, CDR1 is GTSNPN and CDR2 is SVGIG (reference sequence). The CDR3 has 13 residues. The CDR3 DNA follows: TGTGCCTGGAGTATGTCAGGAGGCTATGGCTACACCTTC. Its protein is CAWSMSGGYGYTF.

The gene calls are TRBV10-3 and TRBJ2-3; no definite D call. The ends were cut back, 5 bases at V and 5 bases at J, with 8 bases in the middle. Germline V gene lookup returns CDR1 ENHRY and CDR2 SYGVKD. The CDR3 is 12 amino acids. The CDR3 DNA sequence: TGTGCCATCAGTCGGACCCTAGATACGCAGTATTTT. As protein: CAISRTLDTQYF.

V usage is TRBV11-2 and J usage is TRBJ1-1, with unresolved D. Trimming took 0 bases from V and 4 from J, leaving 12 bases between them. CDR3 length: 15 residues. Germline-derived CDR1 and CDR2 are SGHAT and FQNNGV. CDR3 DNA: TGTGCCAGCAGCTTAGAGTCGGGGAAGGGCACTGAAGCTTTCTTT. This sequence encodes CASSLESGKGTEAFF.

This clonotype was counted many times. The CDR3 nucleotides are TGTGCCAGCAGTGAAATCGGGGGCTTAGGGGACGCTGAAGCTTTCTTT. It is translated as CASSEIGGLGDAEAFF. The chain joins TRBV2 to TRBJ1-1; D is perhaps TRBD1 (6 bases). V lost 2 bases and J lost 6, with 19 bases in between. This CDR3 is 16 amino acids long. The germline V gene encodes CDR1 SNHLY and CDR2 FYNNEI.

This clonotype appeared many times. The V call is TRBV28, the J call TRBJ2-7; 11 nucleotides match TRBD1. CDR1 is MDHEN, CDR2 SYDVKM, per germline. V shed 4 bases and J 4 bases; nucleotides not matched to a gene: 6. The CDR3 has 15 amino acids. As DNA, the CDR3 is TGTGCCAGCAGTTATGGGACAGGGGGAGAGTACGAGCAGTACTTC. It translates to CASSYGTGGEYEQYF. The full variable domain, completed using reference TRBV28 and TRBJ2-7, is DVKVTQSSRYLVKRTGEKVFLECVQDMDHENMFWYRQDPGLGLRLIYFSYDVKMKEKGDIPEGYSVSREKKERFSLILESASTNQTSMYLCASSYGTGGEYEQYFGPGTRLTVT.

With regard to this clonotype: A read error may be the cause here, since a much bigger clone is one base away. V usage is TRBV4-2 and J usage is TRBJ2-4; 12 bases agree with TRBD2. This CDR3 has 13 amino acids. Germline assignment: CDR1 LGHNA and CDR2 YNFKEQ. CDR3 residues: CGSSQASGRAQYF. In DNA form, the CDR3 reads TGTGGCAGCAGCCAGGCTAGCGGGAGGGCTCAGTACTTC.

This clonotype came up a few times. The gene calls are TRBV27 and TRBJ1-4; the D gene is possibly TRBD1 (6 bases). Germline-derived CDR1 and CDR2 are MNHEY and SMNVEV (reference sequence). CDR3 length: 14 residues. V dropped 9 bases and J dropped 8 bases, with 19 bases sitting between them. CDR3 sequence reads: CASKFADRGEKLFF. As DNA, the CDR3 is TGTGCCAGTAAGTTCGCGGACAGAGGGGAAAAACTGTTTTTT.

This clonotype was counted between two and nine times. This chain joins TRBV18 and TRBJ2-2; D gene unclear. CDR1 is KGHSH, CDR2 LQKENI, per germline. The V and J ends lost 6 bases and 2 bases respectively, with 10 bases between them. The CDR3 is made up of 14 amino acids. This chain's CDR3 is CASSEWANTGELFF. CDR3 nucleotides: TGTGCCAGCTCGGAATGGGCAAACACCGGGGAGCTGTTTTTT.

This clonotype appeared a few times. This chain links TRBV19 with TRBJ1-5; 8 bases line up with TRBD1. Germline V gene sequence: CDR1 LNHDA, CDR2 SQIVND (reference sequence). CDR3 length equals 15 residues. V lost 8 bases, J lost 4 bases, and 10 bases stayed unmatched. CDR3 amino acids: CASRLTGVGNQPQHF. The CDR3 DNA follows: TGTGCCAGTCGATTGACAGGGGTGGGTAATCAGCCCCAGCATTTT.

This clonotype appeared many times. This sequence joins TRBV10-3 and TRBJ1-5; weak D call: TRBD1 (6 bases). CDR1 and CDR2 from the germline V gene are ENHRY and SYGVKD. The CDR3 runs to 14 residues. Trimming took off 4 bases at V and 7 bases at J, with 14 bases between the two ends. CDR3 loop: CAISVQGTKQPQHF. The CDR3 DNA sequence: TGTGCCATCAGTGTTCAGGGGACAAAGCAGCCCCAGCATTTT.

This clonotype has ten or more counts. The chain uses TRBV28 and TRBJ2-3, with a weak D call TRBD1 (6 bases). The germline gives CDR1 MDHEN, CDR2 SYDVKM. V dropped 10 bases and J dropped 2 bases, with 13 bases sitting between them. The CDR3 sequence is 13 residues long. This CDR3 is CATSDSFTDTQYF. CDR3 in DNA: TGTGCCACCTCGGACAGCTTCACAGATACGCAGTATTTT.

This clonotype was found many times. The CDR3 DNA sequence: TGTGCCAGCAGCTACTGGGGCCCAGAGACCCAGTACTTC. This codes for CASSYWGPETQYF. This chain uses TRBV7-3 with TRBJ2-5, with a tentative D call TRBD1 (5 bases). V was trimmed by 4 bases and J by 4 bases, leaving 10 bases between them. This CDR3 spans 13 amino acids. Germline V lookup: CDR1 SGHTA, CDR2 FQGTGA.

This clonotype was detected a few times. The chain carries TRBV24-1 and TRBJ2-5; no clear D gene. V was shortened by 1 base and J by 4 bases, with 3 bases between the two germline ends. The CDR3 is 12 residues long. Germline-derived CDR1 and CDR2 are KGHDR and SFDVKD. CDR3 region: CATSDFVETQYF. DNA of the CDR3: TGTGCCACCAGTGATTTCGTAGAGACCCAGTACTTC.

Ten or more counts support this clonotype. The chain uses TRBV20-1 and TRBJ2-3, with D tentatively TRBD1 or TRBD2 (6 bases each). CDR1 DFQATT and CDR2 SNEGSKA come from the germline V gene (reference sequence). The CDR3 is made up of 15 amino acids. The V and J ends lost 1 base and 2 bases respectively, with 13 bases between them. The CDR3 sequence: CSARAPGEDTDTQYF. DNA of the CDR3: TGCAGTGCTAGAGCTCCAGGGGAGGACACAGATACGCAGTATTTT.

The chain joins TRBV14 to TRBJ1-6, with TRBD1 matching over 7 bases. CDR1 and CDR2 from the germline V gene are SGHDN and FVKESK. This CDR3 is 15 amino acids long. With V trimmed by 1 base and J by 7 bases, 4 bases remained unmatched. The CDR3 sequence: CASSQVTGFNSPLHF. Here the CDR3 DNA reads TGTGCCAGCAGCCAAGTGACAGGGTTCAATTCACCCCTCCACTTT. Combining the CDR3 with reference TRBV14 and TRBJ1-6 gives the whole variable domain EAGVTQFPSHSVIEKGQTVTLRCDPISGHDNLYWYRRVMGKEIKFLLHFVKESKQDESGMPNNRFLAERTGGTYSTLKVQPAELEDSGVYFCASSQVTGFNSPLHFGNGTRLTVT.

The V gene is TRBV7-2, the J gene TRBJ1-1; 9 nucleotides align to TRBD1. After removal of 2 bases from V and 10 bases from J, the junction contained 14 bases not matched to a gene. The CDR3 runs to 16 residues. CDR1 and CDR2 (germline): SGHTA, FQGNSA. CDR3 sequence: CASSLSPWGGQGLAFF. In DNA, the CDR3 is TGTGCCAGCAGCTTATCCCCCTGGGGGGGACAGGGTCTAGCTTTCTTT.

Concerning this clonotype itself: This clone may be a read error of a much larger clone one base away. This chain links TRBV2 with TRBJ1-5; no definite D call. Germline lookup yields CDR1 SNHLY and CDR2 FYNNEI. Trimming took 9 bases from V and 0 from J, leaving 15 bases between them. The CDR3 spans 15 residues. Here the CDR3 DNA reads TGTGCCAGAAGGGCAACGGTCTATAGCAATCAGCCCCAGCATTTT. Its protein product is CARRATVYSNQPQHF.

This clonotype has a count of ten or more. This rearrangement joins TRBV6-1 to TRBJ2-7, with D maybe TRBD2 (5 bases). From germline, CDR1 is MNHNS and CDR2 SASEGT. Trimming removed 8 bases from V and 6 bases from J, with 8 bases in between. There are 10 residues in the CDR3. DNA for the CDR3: TGTGCCAGCGGGAGCCCCGAGCAGTACTTC. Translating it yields CASGSPEQYF.

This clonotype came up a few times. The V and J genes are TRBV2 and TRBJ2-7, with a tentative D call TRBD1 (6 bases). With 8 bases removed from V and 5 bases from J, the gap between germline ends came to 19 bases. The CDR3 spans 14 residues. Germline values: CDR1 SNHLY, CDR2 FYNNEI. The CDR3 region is CASVHRALNHEQYF. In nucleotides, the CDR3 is TGTGCCAGCGTGCACAGGGCGCTCAACCACGAGCAGTACTTC.

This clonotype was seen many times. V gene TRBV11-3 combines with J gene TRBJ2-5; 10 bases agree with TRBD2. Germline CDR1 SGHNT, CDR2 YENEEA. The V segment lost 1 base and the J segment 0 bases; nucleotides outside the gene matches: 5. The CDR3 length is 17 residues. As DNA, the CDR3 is TGTGCCAGCAGCTTAGGAACTAGCGGGGAATACCAAGAGACCCAGTACTTC. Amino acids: CASSLGTSGEYQETQYF. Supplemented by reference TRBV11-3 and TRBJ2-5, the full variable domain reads EAGVVQSPRYKIIEKKQPVAFWCNPISGHNTLYWYLQNLGQGPELLIRYENEEAVDDSQLPKDRFSAERLKGVDSTLKIQPAELGDSAVYLCASSLGTSGEYQETQYFGPGTRLLVL.

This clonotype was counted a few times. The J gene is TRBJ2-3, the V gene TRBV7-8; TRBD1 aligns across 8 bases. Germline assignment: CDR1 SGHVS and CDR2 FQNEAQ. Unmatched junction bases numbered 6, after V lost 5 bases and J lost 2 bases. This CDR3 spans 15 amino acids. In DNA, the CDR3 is TGTGCCAGCAGCCGGACAGGGAGGTTCACAGATACGCAGTATTTT. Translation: CASSRTGRFTDTQYF.

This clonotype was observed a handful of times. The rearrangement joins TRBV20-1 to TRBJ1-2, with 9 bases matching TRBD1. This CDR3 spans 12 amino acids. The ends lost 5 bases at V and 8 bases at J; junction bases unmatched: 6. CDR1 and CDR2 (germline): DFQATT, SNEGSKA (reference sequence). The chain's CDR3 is CSAGTGFEGYTF. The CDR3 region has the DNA TGCAGTGCTGGGACAGGGTTTGAAGGCTACACCTTC.

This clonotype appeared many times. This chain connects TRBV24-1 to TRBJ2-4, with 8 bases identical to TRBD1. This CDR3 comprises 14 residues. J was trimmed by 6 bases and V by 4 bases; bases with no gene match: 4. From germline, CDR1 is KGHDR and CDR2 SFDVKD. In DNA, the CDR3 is TGTGCCACCAGTGAATCCAGGGGGCGAAACATTCAGTACTTC. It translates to CATSESRGRNIQYF.

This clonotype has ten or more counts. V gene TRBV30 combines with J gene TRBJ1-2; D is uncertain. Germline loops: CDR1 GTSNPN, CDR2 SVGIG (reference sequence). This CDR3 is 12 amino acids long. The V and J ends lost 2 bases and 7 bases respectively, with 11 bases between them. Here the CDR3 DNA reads TGTGCCTGGAGTTATGGAGGTAGTGGCTACACCTTC. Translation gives CAWSYGGSGYTF. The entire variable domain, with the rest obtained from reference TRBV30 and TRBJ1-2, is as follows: SQTIHQWPATLVQPVGSPLSLECTVEGTSNPNLYWYRQAAGRGLQLLFYSVGIGQISSEVPQNLSASRPQDRQFILSSKKLLLSDSGFYLCAWSYGGSGYTFGSGTRLTVV.

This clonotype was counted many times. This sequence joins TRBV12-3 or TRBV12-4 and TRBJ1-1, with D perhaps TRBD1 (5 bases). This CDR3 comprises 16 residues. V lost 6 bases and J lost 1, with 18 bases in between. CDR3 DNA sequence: TGTGCCAGCAGCCCCACCCGGGGCGCGGGGAACACTGAAGCTTTCTTT. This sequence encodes CASSPTRGAGNTEAFF.